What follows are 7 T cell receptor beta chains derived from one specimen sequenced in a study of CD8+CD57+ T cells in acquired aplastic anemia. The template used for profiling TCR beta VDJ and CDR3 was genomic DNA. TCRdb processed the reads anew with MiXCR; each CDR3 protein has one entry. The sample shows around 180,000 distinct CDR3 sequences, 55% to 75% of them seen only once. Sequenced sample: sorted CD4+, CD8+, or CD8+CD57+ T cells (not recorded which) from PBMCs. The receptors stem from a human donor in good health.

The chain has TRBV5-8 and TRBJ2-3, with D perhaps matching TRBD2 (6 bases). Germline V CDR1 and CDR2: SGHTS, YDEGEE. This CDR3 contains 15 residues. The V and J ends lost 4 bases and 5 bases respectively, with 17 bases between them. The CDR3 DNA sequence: TGTGCCAGCAGCGTCAGCGGGTACGGTATAGATACGCAGTATTTT. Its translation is CASSVSGYGIDTQYF. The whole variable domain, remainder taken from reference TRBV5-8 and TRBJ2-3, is EAGVTQSPTHLIKTRGQQATLRCSPISGHTSVYWYQQALGLGLQFLLWYDEGEERNRGNFPPRFSGRQFPNYSSELNVNALELEDSALYLCASSVSGYGIDTQYFGPGTRLTVL.

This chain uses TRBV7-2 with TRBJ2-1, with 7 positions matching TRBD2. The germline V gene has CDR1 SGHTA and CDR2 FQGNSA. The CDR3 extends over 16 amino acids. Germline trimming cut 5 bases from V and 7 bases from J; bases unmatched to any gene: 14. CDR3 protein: CASSRRLAGDWNEQFF. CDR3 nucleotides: TGTGCCAGCAGCCGACGCCTCGCGGGAGATTGGAATGAGCAGTTCTTC.

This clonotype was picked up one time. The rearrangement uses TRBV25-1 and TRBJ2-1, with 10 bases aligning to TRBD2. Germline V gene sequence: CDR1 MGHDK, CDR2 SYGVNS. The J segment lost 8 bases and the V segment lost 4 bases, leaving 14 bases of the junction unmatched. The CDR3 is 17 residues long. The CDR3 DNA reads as TGTGCCAGCAGTGCGCCCCCAAGGCTAGCGGGGGCAGATGAGCAGTTCTTC. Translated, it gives CASSAPPRLAGADEQFF. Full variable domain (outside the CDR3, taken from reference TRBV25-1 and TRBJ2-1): EADIYQTPRYLVIGTGKKITLECSQTMGHDKMYWYQQDPGMELHLIHYSYGVNSTEKGDLSSESTVSRIRTEHFPLTLESARPSHTSQYLCASSAPPRLAGADEQFFGPGTRLTVL.

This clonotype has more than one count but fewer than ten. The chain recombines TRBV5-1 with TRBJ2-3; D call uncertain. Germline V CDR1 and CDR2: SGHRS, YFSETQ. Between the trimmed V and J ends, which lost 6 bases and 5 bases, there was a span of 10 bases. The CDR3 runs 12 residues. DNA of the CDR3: TGCGCCAGCAACCCGACTGGAGATACGCAGTATTTT. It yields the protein CASNPTGDTQYF.

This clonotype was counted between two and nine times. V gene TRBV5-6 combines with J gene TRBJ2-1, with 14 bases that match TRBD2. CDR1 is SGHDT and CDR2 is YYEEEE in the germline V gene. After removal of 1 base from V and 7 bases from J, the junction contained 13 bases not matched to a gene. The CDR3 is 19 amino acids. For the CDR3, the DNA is TGTGCCAGCAGCTTGCGGGCCCCAACGACTAGCGGGAGGGGTAATGAGCAGTTCTTC. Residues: CASSLRAPTTSGRGNEQFF.

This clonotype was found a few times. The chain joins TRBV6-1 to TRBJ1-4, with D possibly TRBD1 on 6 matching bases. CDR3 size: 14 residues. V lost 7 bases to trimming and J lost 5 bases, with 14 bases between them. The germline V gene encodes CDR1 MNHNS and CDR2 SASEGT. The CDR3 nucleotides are TGTGCCAGCACTGAGGGGGGACCAAATGAAAAACTGTTTTTT. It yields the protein CASTEGGPNEKLFF.

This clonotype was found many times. The CDR3 sequence: CASSLGIETQYF. The CDR3 bases are TGTGCCAGCAGCTTAGGGATCGAGACCCAGTACTTC. The rearrangement uses TRBV7-9 and TRBJ2-5, with no clear D. CDR3 length: 12 amino acids. Trimming removed 1 base at V and 5 bases at J, with 5 bases between. CDR1 SEHNR and CDR2 FQNEAQ come from the germline V gene (reference sequence). The entire variable domain, with the rest obtained from reference TRBV7-9 and TRBJ2-5, is as follows: DTGVSQNPRHKITKRGQNVTFRCDPISEHNRLYWYRQTLGQGPEFLTYFQNEAQLEKSRLLSDRFSAERPKGSFSTLEIQRTEQGDSAMYLCASSLGIETQYFGPGTRLLVL.